One sample yielded the 25 T cell receptor beta chains listed below, sequenced in a study of CD8 T cells in Susac syndrome. It was with random hexamers that about 0.45 to 1 ug RNA was reverse transcribed. From the immunoSEQ multiplex PCR reads, TCRdb called clonotypes with MiXCR, one entry per CDR3 protein. This sample has some 130,000 distinct CDR3 sequences, with 95% found just once. Sequencing was performed on CD8+ T cells from PBMCs. These receptors all stem from a human donor with Susac syndrome.

This clonotype was picked up a small number of times. The J gene is TRBJ2-1, the V gene TRBV24-1; D not certain. CDR3 size: 13 residues. CDR1 is KGHDR, CDR2 SFDVKD, per germline. V lost 4 bases and J lost 9, with 12 bases in between. CDR3 sequence: CATSETRTGEQFF. CDR3 bases: TGTGCCACCAGTGAAACCCGGACGGGTGAGCAGTTCTTC.

V and J are TRBV9 and TRBJ1-1; D is unresolved. CDR1 and CDR2 from the germline V gene are SGDLS and YYNGEE. V was pared by 0 bases and J by 4 bases, with 13 bases between. The CDR3 sequence is 15 residues long. The CDR3 nucleotides are TGTGCCAGCAGCGTAGGTACGGGAAGTAGCACTGAAGCTTTCTTT. This encodes CASSVGTGSSTEAFF.

V gene TRBV24-1 combines with J gene TRBJ2-1; D might be TRBD1 or TRBD2, each matching 5 bases. Per the germline V gene, CDR1 is KGHDR and CDR2 is SFDVKD. V was shortened by 4 bases and J by 12 bases, with 15 bases between the two germline ends. The CDR3 covers 13 residues. CDR3 sequence: CATSDPRGDGQFF. CDR3 coding DNA: TGTGCCACCAGTGACCCAAGAGGGGACGGGCAGTTCTTC.

The J gene is TRBJ1-1, the V gene TRBV9; D is unresolved. CDR3 length equals 14 residues. Germline V CDR1 and CDR2: SGDLS, YYNGEE. V was clipped by 4 bases and J by 4 bases, with 14 bases between them. The CDR3 nucleotides read TGTGCCAGCAGCCCTGGGGAAGGCGGCACTGAAGCTTTCTTT. This gives the protein CASSPGEGGTEAFF.

The V call is TRBV4-1, the J call TRBJ1-1, with a tentative D call TRBD1 (5 bases). The CDR3 is 13 amino acids. Deletions cut 0 bases from V and 4 bases from J, with 6 bases between. Germline V gene lookup returns CDR1 MGHRA and CDR2 YSYEKL. The CDR3, as DNA: TGCGCCAGCAGCCAAGAGCAGGGCACTGAAGCTTTCTTT. Its protein is CASSQEQGTEAFF.

The count of this clonotype is one. This chain connects TRBV5-4 to TRBJ2-7, with 10 positions matching TRBD1. The CDR3 length is 15 residues. Trimming at V came to 5 bases and at J to 4 bases, leaving 9 bases not matched to a gene. Germline CDR1 SGHNT, CDR2 YYREEE (reference sequence). The CDR3 DNA sequence: TGTGCCAGCAGTCTGCCTGGACAGGGGGAGTACGAGCAGTACTTC. It translates to CASSLPGQGEYEQYF.

This clonotype has a single count. The chain combines TRBV5-1 with TRBJ2-1; 13 bases map to TRBD2. The germline V gene encodes CDR1 SGHRS and CDR2 YFSETQ. The J segment lost 10 bases and the V segment lost 2 bases, leaving 6 bases of the junction unmatched. This CDR3 region has 15 residues. CDR3 sequence (DNA): TGCGCCAGCAGCTTAAGGACTAGCGGGAGTCCAGAGCAGTTCTTC. This sequence encodes CASSLRTSGSPEQFF.

The chain couples TRBV12-3 or TRBV12-4 to TRBJ2-7, with D unclear. The CDR3 has 13 residues. Trimming removed 3 bases at V and 1 base at J, with 7 bases between. CDR3 coding DNA: TGTGCCAGCAGTTTTTCTGAGTCCTACGAGCAGTACTTC. Translating it yields CASSFSESYEQYF.

The genes are TRBV5-1 and TRBJ2-7; no reliable D call. Germline V gene lookup returns CDR1 SGHRS and CDR2 YFSETQ. The CDR3 consists of 15 residues. With 0 bases removed from V and 0 bases from J, the gap between germline ends came to 10 bases. CDR3 in amino acids: CASSLDGKPSYEQYF. The CDR3 nucleotides are TGCGCCAGCAGCTTGGACGGAAAGCCCTCCTACGAGCAGTACTTC.

V is TRBV9 and J is TRBJ2-5, with a weak D call TRBD1 (7 bases). The CDR3 has 15 amino acids. Germline CDR1 SGDLS, CDR2 YYNGEE. Trimming cost V 3 bases and J 2 bases, with 14 bases left between them. The CDR3 sequence: CASSAKGGQQETQYF. In DNA form, the CDR3 reads TGTGCCAGCAGCGCCAAGGGGGGACAGCAAGAGACCCAGTACTTC.

The chain links TRBV11-3 to TRBJ2-7; tentatively, D is TRBD2 (5 bases). Trimming cost V 5 bases and J 4 bases, with 15 bases left between them. The CDR3 sequence is 14 residues long. CDR1 is SGHNT, CDR2 YENEEA, per germline. The CDR3 is CASSPRLATYEQYF. CDR3 DNA sequence: TGTGCCAGCAGCCCCCGGCTAGCAACTTACGAGCAGTACTTC.

This chain connects TRBV20-1 to TRBJ2-7, with a weak D call TRBD2 (5 bases). V was cut by 0 bases and J by 7 bases, with 16 bases left in between. This CDR3 has 14 amino acids. CDR1 and CDR2 (germline): DFQATT, SNEGSKA (reference sequence). The CDR3, as DNA: TGCAGTGCTAGAGATTTAAACGGGGTGCCTGAGCAGTACTTC. Translating it yields CSARDLNGVPEQYF.

This rearrangement joins TRBV5-1 to TRBJ1-1; no clear D gene. Germline V gene data show CDR1 as SGHRS and CDR2 as YFSETQ. This CDR3 has 13 amino acids. V was clipped by 0 bases and J by 3 bases, with 6 bases between them. The CDR3 here is CASSLAGYTEAFF. Written as DNA, the CDR3 is TGCGCCAGCAGCTTGGCAGGCTACACTGAAGCTTTCTTT.

The chain joins TRBV29-1 to TRBJ1-1; D gene unclear. This CDR3 is built from 10 residues. Germline loops: CDR1 SQVTM, CDR2 ANQGSEA. V lost 5 bases, J lost 7 bases, and 8 bases lay in between. CDR3 sequence: CSVFTGEAFF. CDR3 nucleotides: TGCAGCGTTTTTACCGGTGAAGCTTTCTTT.

Written as DNA, the CDR3 is TGTGCCACCAGTGATTTAGATAGGGACAATGAGCAGTTCTTC. Protein: CATSDLDRDNEQFF. The V and J genes are TRBV24-1 and TRBJ2-1; unclear D gene. CDR3 length: 14 amino acids. V lost 1 base and J lost 5, with 8 bases in between. Germline values: CDR1 KGHDR, CDR2 SFDVKD.

This chain links TRBV27 with TRBJ2-7, with D unresolved. V was trimmed by 5 bases and J by 6 bases, leaving 11 bases between them. This CDR3 is 12 amino acids long. Germline V lookup: CDR1 MNHEY, CDR2 SMNVEV (reference sequence). CDR3: CASSEWGGEQYF. Here the CDR3 DNA reads TGTGCCAGCAGTGAGTGGGGTGGCGAGCAGTACTTC.

The rearrangement joins TRBV20-1 to TRBJ2-2, with 13 bases that match TRBD2. Losses at the gene ends were 1 base for V and 4 bases for J; bases not matched to a gene: 3. CDR3 length: 16 residues. The germline V gene encodes CDR1 DFQATT and CDR2 SNEGSKA (reference sequence). DNA for the CDR3: TGCAGTGCTAGAGGGGGACTAGCGGGAATCACCGGGGAGCTGTTTTTT. The encoded protein is CSARGGLAGITGELFF.

The CDR3 sequence: CASSVEGTGANVLTF. DNA for the CDR3: TGTGCCAGCAGCGTAGAAGGGACTGGGGCCAACGTCCTGACTTTC. J is TRBJ2-6 and V is TRBV9, with unresolved D. The V and J ends lost 0 bases and 2 bases respectively, with 6 bases between them. CDR3 length equals 15 residues. CDR1 is SGDLS and CDR2 is YYNGEE in the germline V gene.

This chain connects TRBV12-3 or TRBV12-4 to TRBJ2-3; 7 nucleotides align to TRBD2. This CDR3 is 16 amino acids long. V lost 7 bases to trimming and J lost 5 bases; unmatched junction nucleotides: 15. CDR3 residues: CASISSGAGEKDTQYF. The CDR3 region has the DNA TGTGCCAGCATCTCCAGCGGGGCGGGAGAGAAAGATACGCAGTATTTT.

The chain couples TRBV5-5 to TRBJ2-2; 8 positions match TRBD1. The CDR3 consists of 16 residues. Germline assignment: CDR1 SGHKS and CDR2 YYEKEE (reference sequence). V trimming: 3 bases; J trimming: 0 bases; junction bases outside the gene matches: 4. The CDR3 nucleotides are TGTGCCAGCAGCTACGGGACAGGATCGAACACCGGGGAGCTGTTTTTT. It codes for CASSYGTGSNTGELFF. Combining the CDR3 with reference TRBV5-5 and TRBJ2-2 gives the whole variable domain DAGVTQSPTHLIKTRGQQVTLRCSPISGHKSVSWYQQVLGQGPQFIFQYYEKEERGRGNFPDRFSARQFPNYSSELNVNALLLGDSALYLCASSYGTGSNTGELFFGEGSRLTVL.

CDR3 amino acids: CASSPGGDEQYF. The CDR3 DNA is TGTGCCAGCAGCCCAGGGGGCGACGAGCAGTACTTC. This rearrangement joins TRBV9 to TRBJ2-7, with TRBD1 identical over 8 bases. Unmatched junction bases numbered 2, after V lost 4 bases and J lost 5 bases. This CDR3 contains 12 residues. CDR1 SGDLS and CDR2 YYNGEE come from the germline V gene.

The chain recombines TRBV30 with TRBJ2-1, with TRBD2 matching over 7 bases. CDR1 is GTSNPN and CDR2 is SVGIG in the germline V gene (reference sequence). This CDR3 has 12 amino acids. V lost 0 bases and J lost 9; bases outside the gene matches: 2. CDR3 residues: CAWSVTSLEQFF. The CDR3 DNA is TGTGCCTGGAGTGTGACTAGCCTTGAGCAGTTCTTC.

The chain combines TRBV20-1 with TRBJ2-7; tentatively, D is TRBD2 (6 bases). Between the trimmed V and J ends, which lost 6 bases and 3 bases, there was a span of 18 bases. This CDR3 region has 14 residues. Per the germline V gene, CDR1 is DFQATT and CDR2 is SNEGSKA (reference sequence). CDR3 coding DNA: TGCAGTGCAGCCGGGACTGGACTAAACTACGAGCAGTACTTC. Translation: CSAAGTGLNYEQYF.

This clonotype was counted a single time. The V and J genes are TRBV28 and TRBJ1-5, with D unclear. This CDR3 has 14 amino acids. In germline, CDR1 is MDHEN, CDR2 SYDVKM. V was cut by 6 bases and J by 0 bases, with 9 bases left in between. As DNA, the CDR3 is TGTGCCAGCAGACACGGTTATAGCAATCAGCCCCAGCATTTT. This translates into CASRHGYSNQPQHF.

This chain links TRBV3-1 with TRBJ2-3; the D is unclear. The CDR3 sequence is 17 residues long. Germline CDR1 is LGHDT and CDR2 is YNNKEL (reference sequence). V lost 2 bases and J lost 2, with 17 bases in between. The CDR3 sequence: CASSQRWIAEDTDTQYF. The CDR3 DNA reads TGTGCCAGCAGCCAAAGGTGGATAGCCGAAGACACAGATACGCAGTATTTT.